The next 15 T cell receptor beta chains were all read from a single sample in a study of cytomegalovirus exposure and HLA in healthy donors (dated by TCRdb to 2015 to 2018). The library came from the immunoSEQ multiplex PCR assay. A mixture of 60 forward primers for TCR Vbeta segments and 13 reverse primers for TCR Jbeta segments was used in the multiplex PCR. As stored in TCRdb, this immuneACCESS dataset retains in-frame rearrangements with V and J assigned. A fraction of the clones does not appear; measured against another copy, unresolved V genes explain less than half of the discrepancy, and the remainder lacks a known reason. The sample profile shows approximately 120,000 clones; 74% of them were found once. Clones ranked in the top ten supply more than 2% of the sample. Sequencing input: PBMCs. Source of these receptors: a human donor in good health.

The rearrangement uses TRBV7-2 and TRBJ2-7, with D maybe TRBD2 (5 bases). Germline CDR1 reads SGHTA; CDR2 reads FQGNSA. The CDR3 is 13 amino acids. Trimming removed 4 bases at V and 2 bases at J, with 9 bases between. CDR3 nucleotide sequence: TGTGCCAGCAGCTACCTCGGGGCCTACGAGCAGTACTTC. Protein sequence: CASSYLGAYEQYF.

This clone has only a few counts. The genes are TRBV4-2 and TRBJ2-2; D is ambiguous. Germline values: CDR1 LGHNA, CDR2 YNFKEQ. V lost 8 bases, J lost 0 bases, and 4 bases lay in between. The CDR3 totals 12 residues. CDR3 residues: CASESNTGELFF. DNA of the CDR3: TGTGCCAGCGAGTCGAACACCGGGGAGCTGTTTTTT.

V gene TRBV13 combines with J gene TRBJ2-3; D ambiguous. Per germline, CDR1 PRHDT and CDR2 FYEKMQ (reference sequence). With 5 bases removed from V and 1 base from J, the gap between germline ends came to 4 bases. CDR3 size: 12 residues. In DNA form, the CDR3 reads TGTGCCAGCAGCCCAGGCACAGATACGCAGTATTTT. Translation gives CASSPGTDTQYF.

The rearrangement uses TRBV15 and TRBJ1-5; 7 nucleotides line up with TRBD1. The CDR3 has 12 residues. The junction had 4 bases not matched to a gene; V was cut back by 0 bases and J by 14 bases. From germline, CDR1 is LNHNV and CDR2 YYDKDF (reference sequence). CDR3 sequence reads: CATSRDWDRKHF. As DNA, the CDR3 is TGTGCCACCAGCAGAGATTGGGACAGAAAGCATTTT.

In this sample, this clone turned up once. The J gene is TRBJ2-3, the V gene TRBV29-1, with 8 nucleotides matching TRBD2. J lost 2 bases, V lost 4 bases, and 11 bases had no gene match. From germline, CDR1 is SQVTM and CDR2 ANQGSEA. This CDR3 contains 16 residues. DNA of the CDR3: TGCAGCGTTGCCGGGGGGGCCCAACCCGACACAGATACGCAGTATTTT. Translating gives CSVAGGAQPDTDTQYF.

In its sample, this clone was seen a few times. This chain connects TRBV6-6 to TRBJ2-1, with TRBD2 matching 8 bases. Germline values: CDR1 MNHNY, CDR2 SVGAGI (reference sequence). V gave up 2 bases and J gave up 9 bases; unmatched junction bases: 9. This CDR3 spans 15 amino acids. The DNA for the CDR3 is TGTGCCAGCAGTTACGTGAGCGGGAGTAAGGGTGAGCAGTTCTTC. Its translation: CASSYVSGSKGEQFF.

The V and J genes are TRBV28 and TRBJ2-1, with TRBD2 matching 8 bases. The CDR3 sequence is 13 residues long. V shed 7 bases and J 7 bases; nucleotides not matched to a gene: 6. Germline CDR1 is MDHEN and CDR2 is SYDVKM. CDR3 protein: CASMGGLVNEQFF. In DNA, the CDR3 is TGTGCCAGCATGGGGGGACTAGTAAATGAGCAGTTCTTC.

The J gene is TRBJ2-7, the V gene TRBV5-4; 7 nucleotides align to TRBD2. The CDR3 spans 16 residues. Germline V lookup: CDR1 SGHNT, CDR2 YYREEE (reference sequence). Germline trimming cut 4 bases from V and 0 bases from J; bases unmatched to any gene: 10. The CDR3 is CASSRAGTTPSYEQYF. Here the CDR3 DNA reads TGTGCCAGCAGCAGGGCAGGGACTACCCCCTCCTACGAGCAGTACTTC. Full variable domain (rest looked up from reference TRBV5-4 and TRBJ2-7): ETGVTQSPTHLIKTRGQQVTLRCSSQSGHNTVSWYQQALGQGPQFIFQYYREEENGRGNFPPRFSGLQFPNYSSELNVNALELDDSALYLCASSRAGTTPSYEQYFGPGTRLTVT.

CDR3 in amino acids: CSAVGGGQFF. CDR3 in DNA: TGCAGTGCTGTTGGGGGGGGGCAGTTCTTC. The V call is TRBV20-1, the J call TRBJ2-1, with 7 bases identical to TRBD2. The germline CDR1 and CDR2 sequences are DFQATT and SNEGSKA (reference sequence). The ends lost 5 bases at V and 12 bases at J; junction bases unmatched: 4. The CDR3 length is 10 residues.

The chain employs TRBV6-6 and TRBJ2-5; D may be TRBD2 (6 bases). Trimming shortened V by 8 bases and J by 5 bases, and 21 bases separated the two germline ends. The CDR3 extends over 15 amino acids. Germline values: CDR1 MNHNY, CDR2 SVGAGI (reference sequence). DNA of the CDR3: TGTGCCAGCGGGGGGAACAGGAGCCCCGGGGAGACCCAGTACTTC. This translates into CASGGNRSPGETQYF.

The CDR3 is CASTLTDRPYPTDTQYF. CDR3 coding DNA: TGTGCCAGTACCCTAACGGACAGGCCTTACCCCACAGATACGCAGTATTTT. The V call is TRBV19, the J call TRBJ2-3; 7 positions match TRBD1. The CDR3 consists of 17 residues. V shed 7 bases and J 2 bases; nucleotides not matched to a gene: 15. Looked up from germline, CDR1 is LNHDA and CDR2 is SQIVND (reference sequence). Full variable domain (remainder filled in from reference TRBV19 and TRBJ2-3): DGGITQSPKYLFRKEGQNVTLSCEQNLNHDAMYWYRQDPGQGLRLIYYSQIVNDFQKGDIAEGYSVSREKKESFPLTVTSAQKNPTAFYLCASTLTDRPYPTDTQYFGPGTRLTVL.

The V and J genes are TRBV28 and TRBJ2-1; D is unclear. This CDR3 region has 15 residues. Trimming cost V 4 bases and J 2 bases, with 12 bases left between them. CDR1 and CDR2 from the germline V gene are MDHEN and SYDVKM. CDR3: CASSSPGSTYNEQFF. The CDR3 region has the DNA TGTGCCAGCAGTTCCCCCGGGTCTACCTACAATGAGCAGTTCTTC.

The gene calls are TRBV6-5 and TRBJ2-6; 7 bases align to TRBD1. V lost 4 bases and J lost 2; bases outside the gene matches: 5. The length of the CDR3 is 16 residues. Germline V gives CDR1 MNHEY, CDR2 SVGAGI. In DNA form, the CDR3 reads TGTGCCAGCAGTTTCCTTACAGGGGCTGGGGCCAACGTCCTGACTTTC. Protein product: CASSFLTGAGANVLTF.

This clone was seen more than once but under ten times. This chain joins TRBV5-1 and TRBJ2-7, with 7 bases aligning to TRBD2. Germline V gene lookup returns CDR1 SGHRS and CDR2 YFSETQ. V lost 0 bases and J lost 2; bases outside the gene matches: 14. This CDR3 is built from 18 residues. The CDR3 DNA sequence: TGCGCCAGCAGCTTGGCCTCGGGAAAAACGGGAGGCCCCTACGAGCAGTACTTC. It specifies CASSLASGKTGGPYEQYF. The full variable domain, rest sourced from reference TRBV5-1 and TRBJ2-7, is KAGVTQTPRYLIKTRGQQVTLSCSPISGHRSVSWYQQTPGQGLQFLFEYFSETQRNKGNFPGRFSGRQFSNSRSEMNVSTLELGDSALYLCASSLASGKTGGPYEQYFGPGTRLTVT.

The chain has TRBV6-5 and TRBJ2-7, with a weak D call TRBD1 (6 bases). The CDR3 sequence is 14 residues long. Trimming took off 10 bases at V and 2 bases at J, with 18 bases between the two ends. Germline-derived CDR1 and CDR2 are MNHEY and SVGAGI. The CDR3 sequence: CATLSGHKPYEQYF. The CDR3 DNA follows: TGTGCCACCCTTTCGGGACATAAGCCCTACGAGCAGTACTTC.